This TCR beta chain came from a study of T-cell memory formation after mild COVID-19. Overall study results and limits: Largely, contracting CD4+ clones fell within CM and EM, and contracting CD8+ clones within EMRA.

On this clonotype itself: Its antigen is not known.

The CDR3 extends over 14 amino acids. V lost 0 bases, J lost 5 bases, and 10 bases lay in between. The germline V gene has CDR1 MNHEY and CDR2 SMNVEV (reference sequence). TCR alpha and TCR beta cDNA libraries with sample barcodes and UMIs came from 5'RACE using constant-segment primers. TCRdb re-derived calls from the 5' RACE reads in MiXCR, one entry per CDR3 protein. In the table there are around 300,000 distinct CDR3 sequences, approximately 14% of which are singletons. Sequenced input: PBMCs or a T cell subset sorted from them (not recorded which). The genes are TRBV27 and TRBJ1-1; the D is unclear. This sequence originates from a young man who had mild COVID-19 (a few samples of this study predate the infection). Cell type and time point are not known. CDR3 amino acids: CASSLSRPGTEAFF. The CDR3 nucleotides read TGTGCCAGCAGTTTATCCCGCCCGGGGACTGAAGCTTTCTTT.